Listed below are T cell receptor beta chains from one sample, sequenced in a study of early T cells in non-severe SARS-CoV-2 infection. TCRdb reprocessed the 5' RACE reads via MiXCR and lists one record per CDR3 protein. The table includes 70,000 to 85,000 distinct CDR3 sequences, roughly an eighth detected once. Material: whole blood. All receptors derive from an adult who was a healthcare worker with PCR-confirmed SARS-CoV-2 infection or an uninfected control (not recorded which). CDR3s include the opening cysteine and the closing phenylalanine or tryptophan. A D gene is named only where the DNA matches it firmly. Not every row has a clone size; where given, it reads once, few, many or a size class.

CSVPKTSGGTRGTDTQYF	TGCAGCGTTCCCAAGACTAGCGGGGGCACTAGGGGCACAGATACGCAGTATTTT	TRBV29-1	many	TRBJ2-3	TRBD2
CASSQGNPQDRGRLSSYNSPLHF	TGTGCCAGCAGCCAAGGGAATCCCCAGGACAGGGGCCGATTGAGCTCCTATAATTCACCCCTCCACTTT	TRBV7-9	many	TRBJ1-6	TRBD1
CASSLGGLNGYTF	TGTGCCAGCAGCTTAGGAGGCCTTAATGGCTACACCTTC	TRBV13	.	TRBJ1-2	.
CASMGHPQNIQYF	TGTGCCAGTATGGGACACCCCCAAAACATTCAGTACTTC	TRBV19	.	TRBJ2-4	.
CASSSSGINQPQHF	TGTGCCAGCAGTTCGTCCGGGATCAACCAGCCCCAGCATTTT	TRBV25-1	few	TRBJ1-5	.
CASSNNQPQHF	TGTGCCAGCAGTAATAATCAGCCCCAGCATTTT	TRBV12-3/TRBV12-4	few	TRBJ1-5	.
CASSSSRSEQFF	TGTGCCAGCAGTTCATCTAGATCTGAGCAGTTCTTC	TRBV6-5	few	TRBJ2-1	.
CSALNYEQYF	TGCAGTGCTCTTAACTACGAGCAGTACTTC	TRBV20-1	.	TRBJ2-7	.
CASSLGVEGGEQFF	TGTGCCAGCAGCTTGGGCGTGGAAGGTGGTGAGCAGTTCTTC	TRBV5-8	many	TRBJ2-1	.
CSARSGAGVAGELFF	TGCAGTGCCAGGAGCGGAGCGGGTGTTGCCGGGGAGCTGTTTTTT	TRBV20-1	.	TRBJ2-2	.
CSVAGTANTEAFF	TGCAGCGTCGCCGGGACAGCCAACACTGAAGCTTTCTTT	TRBV29-1	.	TRBJ1-1	TRBD1
CASSRGFLYNEQFF	TGTGCCAGCAGCCGAGGGTTCCTCTACAATGAGCAGTTCTTC	TRBV3-1	.	TRBJ2-1	.
CASSNLGGANYNEQFF	TGTGCCAGCAGTAATTTGGGGGGGGCGAACTACAATGAGCAGTTCTTC	TRBV6-1	.	TRBJ2-1	.
CSASGAGGLYEQFF	TGCAGTGCTAGTGGTGCGGGGGGGCTGTATGAGCAGTTCTTC	TRBV20-1	many	TRBJ2-1	TRBD2
CASAGGTQYF	TGTGCCAGCGCTGGCGGGACCCAGTACTTC	TRBV7-6	many	TRBJ2-5	.
CASSLVPSGGLTDTQYF	TGTGCCAGCAGCTTAGTCCCCAGCGGGGGGCTCACAGATACGCAGTATTTT	TRBV7-6	many	TRBJ2-3	TRBD2
CASMLGMAEAFF	TGTGCCAGTATGTTGGGAATGGCTGAAGCTTTCTTT	TRBV19	.	TRBJ1-1	.
CASSQVDHGTQYF	TGTGCCAGCAGCCAAGTTGACCACGGGACCCAGTACTTC	TRBV3-1	many	TRBJ2-5	.
CASSGTGSSYNSPLHF	TGTGCCAGCAGCGGGACAGGGAGCTCCTATAATTCACCCCTCCACTTT	TRBV5-8	.	TRBJ1-6	TRBD1
CASGDTYNSPLHF	TGTGCCAGCGGGGATACCTATAATTCACCCCTCCACTTT	TRBV27	few	TRBJ1-6	.
CASTLALAGGLGNIQYF	TGTGCCAGCACCTTGGCCCTAGCGGGGGGACTGGGGAACATTCAGTACTTC	TRBV6-2/TRBV6-3	.	TRBJ2-4	TRBD2
CASSLATGSNQPQHF	TGTGCCAGCAGCTTGGCGACAGGGAGCAATCAGCCCCAGCATTTT	TRBV5-6	.	TRBJ1-5	TRBD1
CASSSPPGSTEAFF	TGTGCCAGCAGCTCCCCCCCAGGGAGCACTGAAGCTTTCTTT	TRBV11-3	few	TRBJ1-1	.
CASRRASGPSEQYF	TGTGCCAGCAGAAGGGCTAGCGGGCCCTCCGAGCAGTACTTC	TRBV6-5	.	TRBJ2-7	TRBD2
CASRQGGGSYEQYF	TGTGCCAGCAGGCAAGGGGGAGGGTCCTACGAGCAGTACTTC	TRBV28	.	TRBJ2-7	.
CASSRGEFYEQYF	TGTGCCAGCAGCCGGGGCGAGTTTTACGAGCAGTACTTC	TRBV9	.	TRBJ2-7	.
CASSVAGAPYEQYF	TGTGCCAGCAGTGTAGCGGGGGCCCCCTACGAGCAGTACTTC	TRBV2	few	TRBJ2-7	TRBD2
CASSPLRRDRGSYEQYF	TGTGCCAGCTCACCACTCCGCCGGGACAGGGGCTCCTACGAGCAGTACTTC	TRBV18	few	TRBJ2-7	TRBD1
CASTEGSYEQYF	TGCGCCAGCACGGAGGGAAGCTACGAGCAGTACTTC	TRBV10-1	.	TRBJ2-7	.
CASSPDRVGAKNIQYF	TGCGCCAGCAGCCCGGACAGGGTCGGGGCCAAAAACATTCAGTACTTC	TRBV5-1	few	TRBJ2-4	TRBD1
CATSAGATNEKLFF	TGTGCCACCAGTGCGGGTGCAACTAATGAAAAACTGTTTTTT	TRBV24-1	many	TRBJ1-4	.
CASSLGTGIAYGYTF	TGCGCCAGCAGCTTGGGGACAGGCATTGCCTATGGCTACACCTTC	TRBV5-1	few	TRBJ1-2	TRBD1
CSARGQGGLYEQYF	TGCAGTGCTAGGGGACAAGGAGGCCTCTACGAGCAGTACTTC	TRBV20-1	many	TRBJ2-7	.
CASSTRTDPNEKLFF	TGTGCCAGCAGCACTCGGACAGATCCTAATGAAAAACTGTTTTTT	TRBV5-4	.	TRBJ1-4	.
CASWDRGYRSDSPLHF	TGTGCCAGCTGGGACAGGGGGTATCGAAGTGATTCACCCCTCCACTTT	TRBV28	many	TRBJ1-6	TRBD1
CASSTRDPNRKEQYF	TGTGCCAGCAGTACGAGGGACCCCAACAGAAAAGAGCAGTACTTC	TRBV27	medium-sized	TRBJ2-7	.
CSASLTGGKAFF	TGCAGCGCCAGCCTGACAGGCGGTAAAGCTTTCTTT	TRBV29-1	many	TRBJ1-1	.
CASSPRAGGSDTQYF	TGTGCCAGCAGCCCCCGCGCCGGGGGCTCGGATACGCAGTATTTT	TRBV5-6	many	TRBJ2-3	.
CASSIRTKNIQYF	TGTGCCAGCAGTATACGAACCAAAAACATTCAGTACTTC	TRBV28	many	TRBJ2-4	.
CASSSQTGINSPLHF	TGTGCCAGCAGTTCTCAGACAGGAATTAATTCACCCCTCCACTTT	TRBV28	few	TRBJ1-6	.
CASSQVGGRGNQPQHF	TGCGCCAGCAGCCAAGTGGGAGGAAGGGGCAATCAGCCCCAGCATTTT	TRBV4-1	many	TRBJ1-5	.
CASSSPGGNYGYTF	TGTGCCAGCAGCTCCCCCGGGGGCAACTATGGCTACACCTTC	TRBV7-9	many	TRBJ1-2	.
CSAIGSGFGTDTQYF	TGCAGTGCTATTGGGAGTGGTTTCGGCACAGATACGCAGTATTTT	TRBV20-1	few	TRBJ2-3	.
CASSPGPPAGELFF	TGTGCCAGCAGCCCAGGGCCTCCGGCCGGGGAGCTGTTTTTT	TRBV7-2	.	TRBJ2-2	.
CAISTDRAELKNIQYF	TGTGCCATCAGTACCGACAGGGCAGAGCTGAAAAACATTCAGTACTTC	TRBV10-3	many	TRBJ2-4	TRBD1
CASSQDNVGLYGYTF	TGTGCCAGCAGCCAAGATAATGTCGGGCTGTATGGCTACACCTTC	TRBV3-1	many	TRBJ1-2	.
CASSVDWEGGGYTF	TGTGCCAGCAGTGTAGATTGGGAAGGTGGTGGCTACACCTTC	TRBV9	.	TRBJ1-2	.